One sample yielded the 2 T cell receptor beta chains listed below, sequenced in a study of blood T cell repertoires in COVID-19 (dated by TCRdb to about 2020). Libraries were constructed by the immunoSEQ multiplex PCR assay. TCRdb took over this immuneACCESS table, retaining in-frame rearrangements with V and J assigned. Such tables are incomplete; in checked studies, under half of the missing clones stem from an unresolved V gene, and the remainder is unexplained. Within this sample are a few hundred thousand clones, with roughly 83% of them counted one time only. The leading ten clones occupy 3.5% to 5.5% of the sample. Sequencing input: peripheral blood. These receptors came from a man aged 55 to 69 who had recovered from COVID-19.

The V gene is TRBV5-1, the J gene TRBJ2-7; D is unclear. Germline values: CDR1 SGHRS, CDR2 YFSETQ. The length of the CDR3 is 13 residues. Trimming removed 0 bases from V and 1 base from J, with 5 bases in between. In nucleotides, the CDR3 is TGCGCCAGCAGCTTGGAGCGATCCTACGAGCAGTACTTC. It translates to CASSLERSYEQYF.

This clone was seen just once. The chain combines TRBV7-3 with TRBJ2-7, with D possibly TRBD1 on 5 matching bases. CDR3 size: 14 residues. CDR1 SGHTA and CDR2 FQGTGA come from the germline V gene. Trimming cost V 1 base and J 3 bases, with 10 bases left between them. The CDR3 region is CASSLSAGNYEQYF. CDR3 in DNA: TGTGCCAGCAGCTTAAGTGCAGGGAACTACGAGCAGTACTTC.